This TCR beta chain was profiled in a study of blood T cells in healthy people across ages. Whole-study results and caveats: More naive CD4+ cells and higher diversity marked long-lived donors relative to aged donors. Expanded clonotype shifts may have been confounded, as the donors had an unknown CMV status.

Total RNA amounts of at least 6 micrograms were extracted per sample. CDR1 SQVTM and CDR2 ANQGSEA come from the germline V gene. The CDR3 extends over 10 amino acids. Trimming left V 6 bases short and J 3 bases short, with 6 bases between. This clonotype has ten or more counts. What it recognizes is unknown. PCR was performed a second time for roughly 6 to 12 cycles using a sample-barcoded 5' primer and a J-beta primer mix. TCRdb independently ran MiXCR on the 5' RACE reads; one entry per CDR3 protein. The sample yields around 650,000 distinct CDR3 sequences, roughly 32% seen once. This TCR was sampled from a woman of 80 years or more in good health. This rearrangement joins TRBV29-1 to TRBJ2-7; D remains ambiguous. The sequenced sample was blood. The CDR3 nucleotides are TGCAGCGTCAAGAACTACGAGCAGTACTTC. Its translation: CSVKNYEQYF.